This TCR beta chain was identified in a study of CD8 T cells in Susac syndrome. Blood CD8+ and CD4+ T cells underwent high-throughput TCR beta sequencing. Matched for age and sex, the controls were healthy donors. V shed 2 bases and J shed 1 base, with 18 bases lying between them. The germline gives CDR1 SGHRS, CDR2 YFSETQ. The CDR3 loop spans 17 amino acids. It was with random hexamers that about 0.45 to 1 ug RNA was reverse transcribed. Amplification of TCR beta CDR3 spanned 54 Vbeta and 13 Jbeta via immunoSEQ multiplex PCR. TCRdb reprocessed the immunoSEQ multiplex PCR reads via MiXCR and lists one record per CDR3 protein. The sample shows more than 120,000 distinct CDR3 sequences, approximately 94% of them seen only once. Points on this clonotype: What it binds is unknown.

Study outcomes and limitations: Individuals included in the TCR sequencing and HLA analysis were acknowledged by the study to be relatively few in number.

This receptor was identified in a human donor in good health. Sequencing input: CD4+ T cells from PBMCs. The chain employs TRBV5-1 and TRBJ2-5, with a weak D call TRBD2 (6 bases). CDR3 bases: TGCGCCAGCAGCTTCAAATTGGGTTTCGGGGGCCAAGAGACCCAGTACTTC. This sequence encodes CASSFKLGFGGQETQYF.